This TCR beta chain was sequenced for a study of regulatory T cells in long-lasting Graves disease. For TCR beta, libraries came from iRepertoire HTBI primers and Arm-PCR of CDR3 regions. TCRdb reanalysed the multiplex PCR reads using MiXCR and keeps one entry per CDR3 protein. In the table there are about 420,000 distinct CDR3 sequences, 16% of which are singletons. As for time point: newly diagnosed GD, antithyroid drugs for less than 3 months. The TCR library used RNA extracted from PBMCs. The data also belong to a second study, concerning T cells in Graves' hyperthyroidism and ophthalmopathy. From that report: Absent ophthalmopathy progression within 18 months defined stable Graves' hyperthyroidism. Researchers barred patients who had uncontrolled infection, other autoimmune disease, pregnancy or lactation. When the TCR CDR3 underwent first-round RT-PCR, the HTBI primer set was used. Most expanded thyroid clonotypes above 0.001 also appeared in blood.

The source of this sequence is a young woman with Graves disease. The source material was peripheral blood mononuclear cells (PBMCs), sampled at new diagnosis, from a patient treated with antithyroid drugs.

The CDR3 reads CASSSLAGAGELFF. The DNA of the CDR3 is TGTGCCAGCAGTAGCCTAGCGGGAGCCGGGGAGCTGTTTTTT. The chain recombines TRBV12-3 or TRBV12-4 with TRBJ2-2, with 10 bases that match TRBD2. This CDR3 spans 14 amino acids. V trimming: 5 bases; J trimming: 6 bases; junction bases outside the gene matches: 3.